These 25 T cell receptor beta chains came from one sample sequenced in a study of blood T cell repertoires in COVID-19. The protocol was immunoSEQ multiplex PCR, while the TCRdb copy is restricted to in-frame clones and leaves out a portion. Among 200,000 to 300,000 clones listed, about 82% were seen once. The sequenced sample was PBMCs or T cells enriched from blood (not recorded which). The receptors come from a woman aged 50 to 65 who had recovered from COVID-19.

J is TRBJ2-7 and V is TRBV6-5, with D possibly TRBD1 on 6 matching bases. V was clipped by 0 bases and J by 3 bases, with 9 bases between them. This CDR3 comprises 14 residues. Per germline, CDR1 MNHEY and CDR2 SVGAGI. This chain's CDR3 is CASSYSRDIYEQYF. CDR3 sequence (DNA): TGTGCCAGCAGTTACTCCCGGGACATCTACGAGCAGTACTTC.

This chain uses TRBV5-1 with TRBJ1-1, with D perhaps TRBD1 (5 bases). V shed 0 bases and J shed 6 bases, with 15 bases lying between them. The CDR3 runs 15 residues. Germline CDR1 is SGHRS and CDR2 is YFSETQ. CDR3 sequence reads: CASSLDQGLGAEAFF. For the CDR3, the DNA is TGCGCCAGCAGCTTGGACCAGGGTCTTGGCGCTGAAGCTTTCTTT.

CDR3 DNA: TGTGCCACCAGTGACCCTGGACTAGCGGGAGTAGAGACCCAGTACTTC. Protein sequence: CATSDPGLAGVETQYF. The V and J genes are TRBV24-1 and TRBJ2-5; 13 bases fit TRBD2. Germline V CDR1 and CDR2: KGHDR, SFDVKD. This CDR3 is 16 amino acids long. V lost 4 bases, J lost 4 bases, and 5 bases stayed unmatched.

The chain recombines TRBV2 with TRBJ2-2, with 7 bases lining up with TRBD2. Losses at the gene ends were 7 bases for V and 5 bases for J; bases not matched to a gene: 7. There are 14 residues in the CDR3. Germline assignment: CDR1 SNHLY and CDR2 FYNNEI. CDR3 region: CASKASGATGELFF. Written as DNA, the CDR3 is TGTGCCAGCAAGGCTAGCGGAGCTACCGGGGAGCTGTTTTTT.

This rearrangement joins TRBV27 to TRBJ1-2, with D uncertain. Germline CDR1 reads MNHEY; CDR2 reads SMNVEV (reference sequence). The CDR3 loop spans 15 amino acids. Trimming removed 4 bases from V and 3 bases from J, with 15 bases in between. CDR3 sequence (DNA): TGTGCCAGCAGTTCCCCATACCGAGGCCACTATGGCTACACCTTC. Residues: CASSSPYRGHYGYTF.

This chain connects TRBV29-1 to TRBJ1-1; D might be TRBD1 (5 bases). The germline gives CDR1 SQVTM, CDR2 ANQGSEA. The V and J ends lost 2 bases and 4 bases respectively, with 14 bases between them. The CDR3 consists of 14 residues. CDR3 in DNA: TGCAGCGTTGAACTGTACAGGCGGGGCACTGAAGCTTTCTTT. The encoded protein is CSVELYRRGTEAFF.

The chain couples TRBV6-5 to TRBJ1-5; 7 bases line up with TRBD1. J lost 2 bases, V lost 7 bases, and 5 bases had no gene match. The CDR3 runs 14 residues. The germline V gene encodes CDR1 MNHEY and CDR2 SVGAGI. CDR3 sequence: CASNWDSRNQPQHF. In DNA, the CDR3 is TGTGCCAGCAACTGGGACAGTCGCAATCAGCCCCAGCATTTT.

The chain links TRBV18 to TRBJ1-3; D uncertain. Germline loops: CDR1 KGHSH, CDR2 LQKENI. The CDR3 length is 17 residues. V gave up 2 bases and J gave up 0 bases, with 14 bases separating them. Here the CDR3 reads CASSPALGEGSGNTIYF. CDR3 DNA sequence: TGTGCCAGCTCACCAGCGCTTGGTGAGGGCTCTGGAAACACCATATATTTT.

The J gene is TRBJ2-1, the V gene TRBV9; 8 bases map to TRBD2. This CDR3 has 18 residues. With 0 bases clipped from V and 0 bases from J, the junction kept 8 bases outside the gene matches. CDR1 is SGDLS, CDR2 YYNGEE, per germline. The CDR3 protein is CASSVDPGGLSSYNEQFF. CDR3 sequence (DNA): TGTGCCAGCAGCGTAGATCCGGGGGGGTTGAGCTCCTACAATGAGCAGTTCTTC.

The rearrangement links TRBV5-6 to TRBJ1-5; D is unclear. There are 15 residues in the CDR3. Germline CDR1 is SGHDT and CDR2 is YYEEEE. The ends were cut back, 0 bases at V and 6 bases at J, with 13 bases in the middle. CDR3 DNA: TGTGCCAGCAGCTTGGGCGGTATTTTGTTTCAGCCCCAGCATTTT. This sequence encodes CASSLGGILFQPQHF. The whole variable domain, remainder taken from reference TRBV5-6 and TRBJ1-5, is DAGVTQSPTHLIKTRGQQVTLRCSPKSGHDTVSWYQQALGQGPQFIFQYYEEEERQRGNFPDRFSGHQFPNYSSELNVNALLLGDSALYLCASSLGGILFQPQHFGDGTRLSIL.

The chain combines TRBV28 with TRBJ2-7, with 10 bases lining up with TRBD2. Germline V gene lookup returns CDR1 MDHEN and CDR2 SYDVKM. V trimming: 5 bases; J trimming: 2 bases; junction bases outside the gene matches: 6. CDR3 length equals 15 residues. As DNA, the CDR3 is TGTGCCAGCAGTCAGAGACTAGCGGGCGCCTACGAGCAGTACTTC. Its protein is CASSQRLAGAYEQYF.

Notes on this clone: At one end the junction does not follow the germline gene, possibly because of a read error. The chain couples TRBV4-2 to TRBJ1-4; a weak D match, TRBD1 (6 bases). This CDR3 has 13 residues. Germline CDR1 is LGHNA and CDR2 is YNFKEQ. The CDR3 region has the DNA TGTGCCAGCAGCCAAGAGGTATCCAGCCCAGGGGTTTTT. It codes for CASSQEVSSPGVF.

The chain couples TRBV7-9 to TRBJ1-2, with TRBD1 matching over 9 bases. With 0 bases clipped from V and 7 bases from J, the junction kept 6 bases outside the gene matches. This CDR3 spans 15 amino acids. Germline CDR1 is SEHNR and CDR2 is FQNEAQ (reference sequence). The CDR3 region is CASSLAGWTGAGYTF. DNA of the CDR3: TGTGCCAGCAGCTTAGCGGGATGGACAGGGGCTGGCTACACCTTC.

This chain joins TRBV28 and TRBJ1-5; weak D call: TRBD1 (6 bases). The CDR3 has 14 amino acids. Germline CDR1 reads MDHEN; CDR2 reads SYDVKM. V was trimmed by 3 bases and J by 3 bases, leaving 9 bases between them. The CDR3 reads CASSFGQYNQPQHF. The CDR3, as DNA: TGTGCCAGCAGTTTCGGACAGTACAATCAGCCCCAGCATTTT. The full variable domain, with the rest looked up from reference TRBV28 and TRBJ1-5, is DVKVTQSSRYLVKRTGEKVFLECVQDMDHENMFWYRQDPGLGLRLIYFSYDVKMKEKGDIPEGYSVSREKKERFSLILESASTNQTSMYLCASSFGQYNQPQHFGDGTRLSIL.

The rearrangement uses TRBV2 and TRBJ1-2; 7 positions agree with TRBD1. This CDR3 is built from 14 residues. Unmatched junction bases numbered 5, after V lost 4 bases and J lost 3 bases. CDR1 and CDR2 (germline): SNHLY, FYNNEI. DNA of the CDR3: TGTGCCAGCAGTGGGCGACAGGGTGACTATGGCTACACCTTC. Its protein product is CASSGRQGDYGYTF.

V and J are TRBV11-2 and TRBJ2-5; TRBD2 matches 10 bases. The CDR3 loop spans 16 amino acids. V lost 1 base and J lost 5; bases outside the gene matches: 7. From germline, CDR1 is SGHAT and CDR2 FQNNGV. CDR3 protein: CASSLGSGRAAETQYF. The CDR3 DNA reads as TGTGCCAGCAGCTTAGGAAGCGGGAGGGCCGCCGAGACCCAGTACTTC.

The chain joins TRBV4-1 to TRBJ2-5, with TRBD1 matching 7 bases. Germline CDR1 is MGHRA and CDR2 is YSYEKL. Losses at the gene ends were 4 bases for V and 5 bases for J; bases not matched to a gene: 10. The CDR3 spans 15 residues. As DNA, the CDR3 is TGCGCCAGCAGCCGCCTAGGGGGCCGGTGGGAGACCCAGTACTTC. It specifies CASSRLGGRWETQYF.

The genes are TRBV29-1 and TRBJ1-4, with TRBD1 matching 7 bases. With V trimmed by 6 bases and J by 0 bases, 10 bases remained unmatched. The CDR3 extends over 16 amino acids. Germline CDR1 reads SQVTM; CDR2 reads ANQGSEA. Here the CDR3 reads CSVLGGTVATNEKLFF. The CDR3 DNA is TGCAGCGTCCTTGGGGGGACAGTTGCAACTAATGAAAAACTGTTTTTT.

J is TRBJ2-3 and V is TRBV4-2; a possible D gene is TRBD2 (6 bases). The germline V gene has CDR1 LGHNA and CDR2 YNFKEQ. There are 15 residues in the CDR3. V was clipped by 0 bases and J by 1 base, with 8 bases between them. The CDR3 DNA reads as TGTGCCAGCAGCCAAGATGGCGGGGGCACAGATACGCAGTATTTT. Amino acid sequence: CASSQDGGGTDTQYF.

The genes are TRBV30 and TRBJ1-3; TRBD1 might be the D (6 bases). The V end was cut by 1 base, the J end by 4 bases, with 11 bases between. The CDR3 spans 14 residues. Germline V gene data show CDR1 as GTSNPN and CDR2 as SVGIG (reference sequence). In DNA form, the CDR3 reads TGTGCCTGGAGTGACCTGGGGGCAGGAAACACCATATATTTT. Amino acid sequence: CAWSDLGAGNTIYF.

The genes are TRBV7-9 and TRBJ2-3; no clear D. CDR1 and CDR2 from the germline V gene are SEHNR and FQNEAQ (reference sequence). V lost 7 bases, J lost 0 bases, and 11 bases lay in between. The CDR3 has 14 amino acids. The CDR3 reads CASTRISSTDTQYF. CDR3 nucleotides: TGTGCCAGCACTAGAATAAGTAGCACAGATACGCAGTATTTT.

CDR3 sequence reads: CASSQSTSGHYNEQFF. CDR3 sequence (DNA): TGTGCCAGCAGCCAATCGACTAGCGGTCATTACAATGAGCAGTTCTTC. This chain uses TRBV16 with TRBJ2-1; 9 bases match TRBD2. Germline CDR1 and CDR2: KGHSY and FQNENV. This CDR3 comprises 16 residues. Germline trimming cut 0 bases from V and 4 bases from J; bases unmatched to any gene: 4.

This rearrangement joins TRBV27 to TRBJ2-1, with TRBD2 matching 8 bases. J was trimmed by 4 bases and V by 2 bases; bases with no gene match: 4. There are 15 residues in the CDR3. The germline gives CDR1 MNHEY, CDR2 SMNVEV (reference sequence). The CDR3 sequence is CASSLREGGYNEQFF. DNA for the CDR3: TGTGCCAGCAGTTTACGGGAGGGGGGGTACAATGAGCAGTTCTTC.

This sequence joins TRBV5-1 and TRBJ1-2; TRBD1 matches at 7 bases. This CDR3 is 16 amino acids long. V lost 0 bases, J lost 8 bases, and 13 bases stayed unmatched. Germline V gives CDR1 SGHRS, CDR2 YFSETQ. This chain's CDR3 is CASSLAFGQEDEGYTF. The CDR3 DNA sequence: TGCGCCAGCAGCTTGGCCTTTGGACAGGAGGATGAAGGCTACACCTTC.

V gene TRBV30 combines with J gene TRBJ2-1; D perhaps matches TRBD2 (6 bases). The CDR3 runs 11 residues. V lost 1 base and J 15 bases, leaving 13 bases between the germline ends. Germline assignment: CDR1 GTSNPN and CDR2 SVGIG (reference sequence). The CDR3 nucleotides are TGTGCCTGGAGTGGGAGGGCCCGTCCGTTCTTC. Its protein is CAWSGRARPFF.